This T cell receptor (beta chain) was identified in a study of PD-1 blockade in classical Hodgkin lymphoma. Study observations and caveats: Reported baseline diversity: healthy donors highest, relapsed/refractory patients lowest.

The assay was immunoSEQ multiplex PCR, and TCRdb's table has in-frame clones only and misses some. The table lists roughly 19,000 clones, 76% of them singletons. As to time point: cycle 4 day 1 (C4D1), after 6 weeks of nivolumab. Brentuximab vedotin exposure varied among the patients, all of whom had relapsed after autologous stem cell transplantation. Best responses included complete response and partial response; otherwise, the best response was progressive disease. Losses at the gene ends were 0 bases for V and 0 bases for J; bases not matched to a gene: 1. The germline gives CDR1 MNHEY, CDR2 SVGAGI. The CDR3 totals 15 residues. A remark on this clone: Its specificity is unknown.

The specimen was peripheral blood mononuclear cells (PBMCs), collected before the fourth cycle of nivolumab. The V gene is TRBV6-5, the J gene TRBJ2-7; 8 bases map to TRBD2. The origin of this receptor is a human donor with classical Hodgkin lymphoma. The chain's CDR3 is CASSYSAGGSYEQYF. CDR3 DNA sequence: TGTGCCAGCAGTTACTCGGCGGGAGGCTCCTACGAGCAGTACTTC.